Described below is a single TCR beta chain sequence and its context. This entry belongs to a study of beta chain features in type 1 diabetes. Stem cell-like memory, regulatory, central memory and naive CD4+ cells were sorted via CD45RO/CCR7/CD25/CD127/CD95/CD27. Expressed TCRB transcripts were sequenced, since all the RNA that had been isolated was reverse transcribed. Here immunoSEQ multiplex PCR was the method, and the copy in TCRdb shows in-frame clones only, minus some. The sample comprises hundreds of thousands of clones, 15% of which are singletons, and around 0.095% rests with the top ten. The TCR comes from a young man in good health. The sequencing input was naive CD4+ T cells from blood.

This chain's CDR3 is CASSQDRRQGYSPLHF. The CDR3 bases are TGTGCCAGCAGCCAAGACCGACGACAGGGTTATTCACCCCTCCACTTT. The chain couples TRBV4-2 to TRBJ1-6; 7 nucleotides match TRBD1. The CDR3 is 16 amino acids. V lost 0 bases to trimming and J lost 8 bases; unmatched junction nucleotides: 7. Germline CDR1 reads LGHNA; CDR2 reads YNFKEQ.